This T cell receptor (beta chain) was documented in a study of blood T cell repertoires in COVID-19. On the study more broadly: From T cells, B-cell-depleted T cells, or PBMCs came the material, which was cDNA or gDNA.

Trimming removed 0 bases from V and 8 bases from J; junction bases left unmatched: 9. Germline V gives CDR1 MGHRA, CDR2 YSYEKL. The CDR3 is 16 residues long. Participant-reported clinical history was the basis for cohort assignment. The recovered donors of Cohort 3 showed two negative PCRs, clearance, or symptom resolution. The table came from immunoSEQ multiplex PCR; TCRdb's copy has only in-frame clones and leaves some out. The table shows around 190,000 clones, with around four fifths occurring only once. The sequencing sample was made of PBMCs or T cells enriched from blood (not recorded which). This clonotype was sampled from a middle-aged man who had recovered from COVID-19. The rearrangement links TRBV4-1 to TRBJ1-4; 7 nucleotides line up with TRBD1. CDR3: CASSQDNRGLREKLFF. The DNA of the CDR3 is TGCGCCAGCAGCCAAGATAATAGGGGGCTGCGGGAAAAACTGTTTTTT.